Below are 29 T cell receptor beta chains sequenced from a single sample in a study of blood T cell repertoires in COVID-19. Sequenced by immunoSEQ multiplex PCR; TCRdb stores in-frame clones only, minus some. Altogether some 80,000 clones are present, approximately 78% being singletons, with the ten largest covering about 35%. The specimen was peripheral blood. These receptors all stem from a woman in her sixties or seventies with acute or convalescent COVID-19.

V is TRBV5-1 and J is TRBJ2-4; D is uncertain. The CDR3 is made up of 16 amino acids. V was pared by 0 bases and J by 2 bases, with 12 bases between. Germline values: CDR1 SGHRS, CDR2 YFSETQ. CDR3: CASSLVLAGSKNIQYF. DNA for the CDR3: TGCGCCAGCAGCTTGGTTTTGGCCGGGTCCAAAAACATTCAGTACTTC.

The chain recombines TRBV30 with TRBJ2-7, with a tentative D call TRBD2 (5 bases). CDR1 and CDR2 (germline): GTSNPN, SVGIG (reference sequence). This CDR3 has 16 residues. Trimming took 5 bases from V and 0 from J, leaving 20 bases between them. CDR3: CAWGPPGARGSYEQYF. The CDR3, as DNA: TGTGCCTGGGGCCCCCCAGGTGCCCGGGGCTCCTACGAGCAGTACTTC.

CDR3 protein: CASSDPTGRNEQFF. CDR3 sequence (DNA): TGCGCCAGCAGCGACCCGACAGGGAGGAATGAGCAGTTCTTC. This chain joins TRBV5-1 and TRBJ2-1, with D possibly being TRBD1 (7 bases). The CDR3 sequence is 14 residues long. V gave up 4 bases and J gave up 7 bases, with 15 bases separating them. CDR1 and CDR2 (germline): SGHRS, YFSETQ.

The chain couples TRBV7-9 to TRBJ1-2; D gene unclear. Trimming cost V 4 bases and J 4 bases, with 13 bases left between them. Germline V gene data show CDR1 as SEHNR and CDR2 as FQNEAQ (reference sequence). The CDR3 covers 14 residues. CDR3 amino acids: CASSSDLVSYGYTF. The CDR3 region has the DNA TGTGCCAGCAGCTCTGACCTAGTATCCTATGGCTACACCTTC.

In nucleotides, the CDR3 is TGTGCCACCAGCCTATTAACAGATACGCAGTATTTT. It specifies CATSLLTDTQYF. The chain links TRBV15 to TRBJ2-3; D call uncertain. The CDR3 is made up of 12 amino acids. CDR1 and CDR2 (germline): LNHNV, YYDKDF (reference sequence). The ends were cut back, 5 bases at V and 3 bases at J, with 6 bases in the middle. Drawing the rest from reference TRBV15 and TRBJ2-3, the complete variable domain is DAMVIQNPRYQVTQFGKPVTLSCSQTLNHNVMYWYQQKSSQAPKLLFHYYDKDFNNEADTPDNFQSRRPNTSFCFLDIRSPGLGDTAMYLCATSLLTDTQYFGPGTRLTVL.

CDR3 nucleotide sequence: TGTGCCAGCAGCCTCAGGGGCGGAGGTTCAGAGACCCAGTACTTC. Residues: CASSLRGGGSETQYF. This chain links TRBV3-1 (or the pseudogene TRBV3-2) with TRBJ2-5, with D maybe TRBD1 (6 bases). V was trimmed by 4 bases and J by 4 bases, leaving 16 bases between them. Per the germline V gene, CDR1 is LGHDT and CDR2 is YNNKEL (reference sequence). The CDR3 runs to 15 residues.

The V gene is TRBV7-9, the J gene TRBJ2-1; the D gene is possibly TRBD2 (6 bases). Germline V gives CDR1 SEHNR, CDR2 FQNEAQ (reference sequence). V was clipped by 10 bases and J by 0 bases, with 16 bases between them. The CDR3 runs to 15 residues. The chain's CDR3 is CATSRGSGSYNEQFF. In DNA, the CDR3 is TGTGCCACCTCTCGGGGGAGCGGCTCCTACAATGAGCAGTTCTTC.

The J gene is TRBJ1-2, the V gene TRBV4-2, with a weak D call TRBD1 (6 bases). The germline V gene encodes CDR1 LGHNA and CDR2 YNFKEQ. The CDR3 totals 15 residues. The V gene lost 0 bases and the J gene lost 3 bases, with 11 bases spanning the gap. CDR3 nucleotides: TGTGCCAGCAGCCAAGAAGGGGGGGCTCACTATGGCTACACCTTC. Encoded protein: CASSQEGGAHYGYTF.

This chain uses TRBV28 with TRBJ1-3, with a possible D match to TRBD1 (6 bases). The CDR3 totals 15 residues. The germline V gene has CDR1 MDHEN and CDR2 SYDVKM. Trimming left V 5 bases short and J 3 bases short, with 14 bases between. DNA of the CDR3: TGTGCCAGCAGTACCCTAGGGGGGGGTGGAAACACCATATATTTT. Encoded protein: CASSTLGGGGNTIYF. The full variable domain, in which reference TRBV28 and TRBJ1-3 provide the parts outside the CDR3, is DVKVTQSSRYLVKRTGEKVFLECVQDMDHENMFWYRQDPGLGLRLIYFSYDVKMKEKGDIPEGYSVSREKKERFSLILESASTNQTSMYLCASSTLGGGGNTIYFGEGSWLTVV.

The V and J genes are TRBV5-1 and TRBJ2-1; TRBD2 matches 8 bases. V trimming: 4 bases; J trimming: 8 bases; junction bases outside the gene matches: 14. This CDR3 region has 16 residues. Germline V lookup: CDR1 SGHRS, CDR2 YFSETQ. CDR3 residues: CASSEGGAGAFDEQFF. CDR3 nucleotides: TGCGCCAGCAGCGAGGGCGGAGCGGGAGCCTTTGATGAGCAGTTCTTC.

Only a few counts were recorded for this clone. The rearrangement links TRBV19 to TRBJ2-3; unclear D gene. The CDR3 length is 18 residues. The germline V gene has CDR1 LNHDA and CDR2 SQIVND (reference sequence). V lost 0 bases, J lost 0 bases, and 16 bases lay in between. This CDR3 reads CASSIEGDFSSSTDTQYF. In DNA form, the CDR3 reads TGTGCCAGTAGTATAGAGGGCGATTTTTCTTCTAGCACAGATACGCAGTATTTT. Together with reference TRBV19 and TRBJ2-3, the CDR3 gives the full variable domain: DGGITQSPKYLFRKEGQNVTLSCEQNLNHDAMYWYRQDPGQGLRLIYYSQIVNDFQKGDIAEGYSVSREKKESFPLTVTSAQKNPTAFYLCASSIEGDFSSSTDTQYFGPGTRLTVL.

The chain recombines TRBV7-3 with TRBJ1-1, with 12 bases lining up with TRBD1. V lost 5 bases to trimming and J lost 5 bases; unmatched junction nucleotides: 18. The CDR3 covers 19 residues. Looked up from germline, CDR1 is SGHTA and CDR2 is FQGTGA. This chain's CDR3 is CASSQSLNEQGQGATEAFF. The CDR3 DNA sequence: TGTGCCAGCAGCCAATCTTTAAACGAACAGGGACAGGGGGCGACTGAAGCTTTCTTT.

The J gene is TRBJ2-1, the V gene TRBV6-5, with 9 nucleotides matching TRBD2. This CDR3 contains 15 residues. The germline CDR1 and CDR2 sequences are MNHEY and SVGAGI. With 5 bases clipped from V and 1 base from J, the junction kept 3 bases outside the gene matches. The CDR3 DNA sequence: TGTGCCAGCAGTCGACTAGCGGTTTCCTACAATGAGCAGTTCTTC. It encodes CASSRLAVSYNEQFF.

The chain is built from TRBV6-5 and TRBJ2-7; D not resolved. Germline V gene data show CDR1 as MNHEY and CDR2 as SVGAGI. V was pared by 5 bases and J by 6 bases, with 14 bases between. This CDR3 comprises 13 residues. This chain's CDR3 is CASSRSSILEQYF. CDR3 nucleotides: TGTGCCAGCAGTCGAAGTTCAATACTCGAGCAGTACTTC.

The chain combines TRBV27 with TRBJ1-5; D call uncertain. Germline assignment: CDR1 MNHEY and CDR2 SMNVEV (reference sequence). V was shortened by 2 bases and J by 1 base, with 15 bases between the two germline ends. The CDR3 runs 17 residues. CDR3 region: CASSLIPPSRSNQPQHF. The CDR3 DNA reads as TGTGCCAGCAGTTTAATACCCCCCAGTCGAAGCAATCAGCCCCAGCATTTT.

J is TRBJ2-7 and V is TRBV7-8; 15 bases are shared with TRBD2. V lost 5 bases and J lost 7; bases outside the gene matches: 15. The CDR3 contains 18 residues. Germline-derived CDR1 and CDR2 are SGHVS and FQNEAQ. CDR3 in DNA: TGTGCCAGCAGCCCACTGTTCCAACCGGGACTAGCGGGAGGTGAGCAGTACTTC. The encoded protein is CASSPLFQPGLAGGEQYF.

This rearrangement joins TRBV5-5 to TRBJ1-4, with TRBD1 identical over 9 bases. The CDR3 consists of 19 residues. The J segment lost 1 base and the V segment lost 5 bases, leaving 15 bases of the junction unmatched. Looked up from germline, CDR1 is SGHKS and CDR2 is YYEKEE (reference sequence). CDR3 coding DNA: TGTGCCAGCAGTCACCGGGCGTCGGGACAGGGTTTAACTAATGAAAAACTGTTTTTT. It encodes CASSHRASGQGLTNEKLFF.

This sequence joins TRBV7-9 and TRBJ2-1; 15 bases match TRBD2. V trimming: 6 bases; J trimming: 6 bases; junction bases outside the gene matches: 6. CDR1 and CDR2 (germline): SEHNR, FQNEAQ (reference sequence). This CDR3 spans 16 amino acids. This chain's CDR3 is CASSGLAGGKVNEQFF. The CDR3 nucleotides read TGTGCCAGCAGTGGACTAGCGGGAGGGAAAGTCAATGAGCAGTTCTTC.

The chain links TRBV3-1 (or the pseudogene TRBV3-2) to TRBJ1-1, with D unclear. Trimming took off 0 bases at V and 1 base at J, with 15 bases between the two ends. Per the germline V gene, CDR1 is LGHDT and CDR2 is YNNKEL (reference sequence). This CDR3 is built from 17 residues. In DNA, the CDR3 is TGTGCCAGCAGCCAAGATCTCCTAGGCCAGCCGAACACTGAAGCTTTCTTT. This encodes CASSQDLLGQPNTEAFF.

This clone was found many times. The V gene is TRBV2, the J gene TRBJ2-1, with D maybe TRBD2 (6 bases). Between the trimmed V and J ends, which lost 1 base and 8 bases, there was a span of 12 bases. The germline V gene has CDR1 SNHLY and CDR2 FYNNEI. This CDR3 spans 14 amino acids. DNA for the CDR3: TGTGCCAGCAGTGAAGAGACTAGTTCGCATGAGCAGTTCTTC. It codes for CASSEETSSHEQFF.

The CDR3 DNA reads TGTGCCAGCAAACTCTCCGCTAGCACAGATACGCAGTATTTT. This sequence encodes CASKLSASTDTQYF. The V and J genes are TRBV6-5 and TRBJ2-3; D unresolved. The CDR3 is 14 residues long. CDR1 is MNHEY and CDR2 is SVGAGI in the germline V gene. V lost 7 bases to trimming and J lost 0 bases, with 11 bases between them.

The chain joins TRBV5-1 to TRBJ2-5; 9 positions agree with TRBD2. Germline V CDR1 and CDR2: SGHRS, YFSETQ. The CDR3 is 16 residues long. The J segment lost 2 bases and the V segment lost 0 bases, leaving 5 bases of the junction unmatched. The CDR3 sequence: CASSLGASGAQETQYF. Written as DNA, the CDR3 is TGCGCCAGCAGCTTGGGCGCTAGCGGGGCGCAAGAGACCCAGTACTTC.

The chain links TRBV2 to TRBJ2-7; 12 nucleotides agree with TRBD2. Looked up from germline, CDR1 is SNHLY and CDR2 is FYNNEI. This CDR3 contains 15 residues. The V segment lost 6 bases and the J segment 3 bases; nucleotides outside the gene matches: 6. The CDR3 DNA reads TGTGCCAGCAGCGCTAGCGGGAGGGCTGGCTACGAGCAGTACTTC. Translating gives CASSASGRAGYEQYF.

V and J are TRBV12-5 and TRBJ2-1; possibly TRBD2 for D (6 bases). Germline V lookup: CDR1 LGHNT, CDR2 FRNRAP. The CDR3 spans 17 residues. The V and J ends lost 3 bases and 5 bases respectively, with 20 bases between them. The CDR3 DNA follows: TGTGCTAGTGGTTTTGACGTCGAATCGGGACTCAACAATGAGCAGTTCTTC. Protein sequence: CASGFDVESGLNNEQFF.

A single count supports this clone. V is TRBV5-8 and J is TRBJ1-5; D may be TRBD1 (5 bases). Per the germline V gene, CDR1 is SGHTS and CDR2 is YDEGEE. The CDR3 spans 14 residues. The V gene lost 5 bases and the J gene lost 9 bases, with 18 bases spanning the gap. This CDR3 reads CASRGGEPFRPQHF. CDR3 sequence (DNA): TGTGCCAGCAGGGGGGGGGAACCTTTCCGGCCCCAGCATTTT. The full variable domain, in which reference TRBV5-8 and TRBJ1-5 provide the parts outside the CDR3, is EAGVTQSPTHLIKTRGQQATLRCSPISGHTSVYWYQQALGLGLQFLLWYDEGEERNRGNFPPRFSGRQFPNYSSELNVNALELEDSALYLCASRGGEPFRPQHFGDGTRLSIL.

This clone was picked up a small number of times. Here the CDR3 reads CASSPGQGGRGANVLTF. The CDR3 bases are TGTGCCAGCAGCCCAGGACAGGGGGGACGTGGGGCCAACGTCCTGACTTTC. The rearrangement links TRBV7-3 to TRBJ2-6, with 10 nucleotides matching TRBD1. The germline V gene has CDR1 SGHTA and CDR2 FQGTGA. The CDR3 consists of 17 residues. V dropped 5 bases and J dropped 3; count of bases not matched to a gene: 7. The full variable domain, completed using reference TRBV7-3 and TRBJ2-6, is GAGVSQTPSNKVTEKGKYVELRCDPISGHTALYWYRQSLGQGPEFLIYFQGTGAADDSGLPNDRFFAVRPEGSVSTLKIQRTERGDSAVYLCASSPGQGGRGANVLTFGAGSRLTVL.

This chain links TRBV7-2 with TRBJ1-3; D possibly corresponds to TRBD1 (5 bases). V lost 2 bases and J lost 1, with 12 bases in between. This CDR3 is 16 amino acids long. Germline assignment: CDR1 SGHTA and CDR2 FQGNSA. The CDR3 reads CASSLSSGSSGNTIYF. In DNA, the CDR3 is TGTGCCAGCAGCTTATCATCAGGGTCGTCTGGAAACACCATATATTTT.

This clone was found once. The rearrangement joins TRBV25-1 to TRBJ2-4, with TRBD2 as a possible D gene (6 bases). The V and J ends lost 3 bases and 3 bases respectively, with 15 bases between them. The length of the CDR3 is 16 residues. CDR1 is MGHDK, CDR2 SYGVNS, per germline. This CDR3 is CASSEVGGSGKNIQYF. For the CDR3, the DNA is TGTGCCAGCAGTGAGGTTGGGGGGTCCGGCAAAAACATTCAGTACTTC. The full variable domain, in which reference TRBV25-1 and TRBJ2-4 provide the parts outside the CDR3, is EADIYQTPRYLVIGTGKKITLECSQTMGHDKMYWYQQDPGMELHLIHYSYGVNSTEKGDLSSESTVSRIRTEHFPLTLESARPSHTSQYLCASSEVGGSGKNIQYFGAGTRLSVL.

The chain recombines TRBV7-3 with TRBJ2-1; maybe TRBD2 (6 bases). From germline, CDR1 is SGHTA and CDR2 FQGTGA. Trimming took 5 bases from V and 12 from J, leaving 14 bases between them. CDR3 length: 12 amino acids. The DNA for the CDR3 is TGTGCCAGCAGCCTATGGGCGGGACCGCAGTTCTTC. It encodes CASSLWAGPQFF.